This paragraph reports one T cell receptor beta chain. Its antigen is as yet unknown. This entry is derived from a study of radiation and T cells in renal cell carcinoma. Study-wide background: Nephrectomy followed 15 Gy stereotactic body radiation by 4 weeks. Study-wide points: In blood, top tumor clones expanded by 2 weeks, shrinking by 4.

Germline CDR1 is SGDLS and CDR2 is YYNGEE. The germline V and J ends were trimmed by 0 bases and 0 bases, with 15 bases remaining between them. This CDR3 comprises 17 residues. As for time point: baseline pretreatment blood. The treatment here: 15 Gy SBRT to primary tumor, nephrectomy 4 weeks later. The patient's renal cell carcinoma had clear cell pathology. Some clones are missing from TCRdb's copy, which holds only in-frame ones; the method was immunoSEQ multiplex PCR. This table has some 140,000 clones, about 88% appearing once. The chain couples TRBV9 to TRBJ1-1; D is ambiguous. The material sequenced was blood, taken from a patient whose treatment included radiotherapy and nephrectomy. This TCR was recovered from a woman aged 45-65 years with renal cell carcinoma. The DNA for the CDR3 is TGTGCCAGCAGCGTAGCCCCGAGTTCCATGTTGAACACTGAAGCTTTCTTT. Translating gives CASSVAPSSMLNTEAFF.